The rows below give T cell receptor beta chains drawn from one sample of a study of blood T cell repertoires in COVID-19. TCRdb's table, derived via immunoSEQ multiplex PCR, lists solely in-frame clones and lacks some. The sample shows about 190,000 clones, 70% to 90% of them seen only once. The sequenced material came from peripheral blood. Receptors originate from a young man with acute or convalescent COVID-19. Both conserved end residues are part of each CDR3. Each record gives: CDR3 protein, CDR3 DNA, clone size, J gene, D gene, V gene. D genes are given only for firm matches. Some rows mark clone size as missing; the rest say once, few, many or name a class of expanded clone.

cdr3_aa: CASSGDNRVVTEAFF; cdr3_nt: TGTGCCAGTAGTGGGGACAATCGGGTGGTAACTGAAGCTTTCTTT; clone_size: -; j_call: TRBJ1-1; d_call: -; v_call: TRBV19
cdr3_aa: CASSVGAGEQFF; cdr3_nt: TGTGCCAGCAGTGTTGGAGCGGGTGAGCAGTTCTTC; clone_size: -; j_call: TRBJ2-1; d_call: -; v_call: TRBV2
cdr3_aa: CAGTKGAGGNTGELFF; cdr3_nt: TGTGCCGGGACAAAAGGGGCAGGGGGTAACACCGGGGAGCTGTTTTTT; clone_size: -; j_call: TRBJ2-2; d_call: TRBD1; v_call: TRBV30
cdr3_aa: CASSPEGRGQRQETQYF; cdr3_nt: TGTGCCAGCAGCCCCGAGGGGAGAGGACAGAGACAAGAGACCCAGTACTTC; clone_size: -; j_call: TRBJ2-5; d_call: -; v_call: TRBV5-4
cdr3_aa: CSAEQGLGAFF; cdr3_nt: TGCAGTGCTGAACAGGGGTTGGGAGCTTTCTTT; clone_size: -; j_call: TRBJ1-1; d_call: TRBD1; v_call: TRBV20-1
cdr3_aa: CASSAFRYGGYTF; cdr3_nt: TGTGCCAGCAGTGCTTTCCGATACGGGGGCTACACCTTC; clone_size: -; j_call: TRBJ1-2; d_call: -; v_call: TRBV28
cdr3_aa: CASRRTGGAANTEAFF; cdr3_nt: TGTGCCAGCAGACGGACAGGGGGCGCTGCGAACACTGAAGCTTTCTTT; clone_size: -; j_call: TRBJ1-1; d_call: TRBD1; v_call: TRBV27
cdr3_aa: CAWSLLPGGNTIYF; cdr3_nt: TGTGCCTGGAGCCTACTCCCGGGGGGAAACACCATATATTTT; clone_size: -; j_call: TRBJ1-3; d_call: -; v_call: TRBV30
cdr3_aa: CASSVAGSTTADTQYF; cdr3_nt: TGTGCCAGCAGCGTAGCGGGTAGCACCACCGCGGATACGCAGTATTTT; clone_size: once; j_call: TRBJ2-3; d_call: -; v_call: TRBV9
cdr3_aa: CASSRTSGVFHEQFF; cdr3_nt: TGTGCCAGCAGCAGGACTAGCGGGGTCTTTCATGAGCAGTTCTTC; clone_size: -; j_call: TRBJ2-1; d_call: TRBD2; v_call: TRBV3-1/TRBV3-2
cdr3_aa: CAWRPRGSYEKLFF; cdr3_nt: TGTGCCTGGAGACCTAGGGGGTCTTATGAAAAACTGTTTTTT; clone_size: -; j_call: TRBJ1-4; d_call: -; v_call: TRBV30
cdr3_aa: CASSSGQGGRSIQYF; cdr3_nt: TGCGCCAGCAGCTCAGGACAGGGGGGTCGAAGCATTCAGTACTTC; clone_size: -; j_call: TRBJ2-4; d_call: TRBD1; v_call: TRBV5-1
cdr3_aa: CASSHGGDEQYF; cdr3_nt: TGCGCCAGCAGCCACGGGGGGGACGAGCAGTACTTC; clone_size: -; j_call: TRBJ2-7; d_call: TRBD2; v_call: TRBV4-1
cdr3_aa: CASSMQGYNEQFF; cdr3_nt: TGTGCCAGTAGTATGCAGGGGTACAATGAGCAGTTCTTC; clone_size: -; j_call: TRBJ2-1; d_call: -; v_call: TRBV19
cdr3_aa: CASSGGTSGTYNEQFF; cdr3_nt: TGTGCCAGCAGTGGCGGGACTAGCGGGACCTACAATGAGCAGTTCTTC; clone_size: -; j_call: TRBJ2-1; d_call: TRBD2; v_call: TRBV6-1
cdr3_aa: CASSLDRVRTEAFF; cdr3_nt: TGTGCCAGCAGTCTCGACCGGGTCCGCACTGAAGCTTTCTTT; clone_size: -; j_call: TRBJ1-1; d_call: -; v_call: TRBV6-5
cdr3_aa: CASSNSPSYGYTF; cdr3_nt: TGCGCCAGCAGCAACTCTCCCTCGTATGGCTACACCTTC; clone_size: -; j_call: TRBJ1-2; d_call: -; v_call: TRBV5-1
cdr3_aa: CASSYLPRRATRNEQFF; cdr3_nt: TGTGCCAGCAGTTACTTACCGAGGCGGGCTACACGCAATGAGCAGTTCTTC; clone_size: -; j_call: TRBJ2-1; d_call: -; v_call: TRBV6-7
cdr3_aa: CASSEYLGGGNTEAFF; cdr3_nt: TGTGCCAGCAGTGAATATTTAGGGGGCGGAAACACTGAAGCTTTCTTT; clone_size: -; j_call: TRBJ1-1; d_call: TRBD1; v_call: TRBV6-1
cdr3_aa: CASSQGLEQYF; cdr3_nt: TGCGCCAGCAGCCAAGGGCTCGAGCAGTACTTC; clone_size: -; j_call: TRBJ2-7; d_call: -; v_call: TRBV4-1
cdr3_aa: CASSQVRRDEKLFF; cdr3_nt: TGCGCCAGCAGCCAAGTAAGGAGAGACGAAAAACTGTTTTTT; clone_size: -; j_call: TRBJ1-4; d_call: -; v_call: TRBV4-1
cdr3_aa: CASRQRTDLNEKLFF; cdr3_nt: TGTGCCAGCAGGCAAAGGACGGACTTAAATGAAAAACTGTTTTTT; clone_size: -; j_call: TRBJ1-4; d_call: -; v_call: TRBV28